Shown below are 15 T cell receptor beta chains from a single sample sequenced in a study of cytomegalovirus exposure and HLA in healthy donors. PCR primers comprised 60 Vbeta and 13 Jbeta primers. Sequencing used immunoSEQ multiplex PCR; TCRdb keeps in-frame clones, though not all of them. This repertoire shows roughly 140,000 clones, roughly 80% found once; its top ten account for 4.5% to 6%. Sequencing input: PBMCs. These receptors were taken from a man aged 30-40 years in good health and CMV-seropositive.

CDR3 DNA: TGTGCCAGCAGCCTTCCGGGACAGGAGTATTCACCCCTCCACTTT. Translated: CASSLPGQEYSPLHF. This chain connects TRBV5-4 to TRBJ1-6; TRBD1 matches 8 bases. CDR1 and CDR2 (germline): SGHNT, YYREEE (reference sequence). This CDR3 contains 15 residues. The V segment lost 4 bases and the J segment 8 bases; nucleotides outside the gene matches: 8. The full variable domain, rest sourced from reference TRBV5-4 and TRBJ1-6, is ETGVTQSPTHLIKTRGQQVTLRCSSQSGHNTVSWYQQALGQGPQFIFQYYREEENGRGNFPPRFSGLQFPNYSSELNVNALELDDSALYLCASSLPGQEYSPLHFGNGTRLTVT.

J is TRBJ2-1 and V is TRBV28; TRBD1 matches at 9 bases. CDR3 size: 16 residues. Germline CDR1 MDHEN, CDR2 SYDVKM. V dropped 4 bases and J dropped 1; count of bases not matched to a gene: 5. This CDR3 reads CASSSQGAVSYNEQFF. CDR3 nucleotides: TGTGCCAGCAGTTCACAGGGGGCCGTATCCTACAATGAGCAGTTCTTC.

The genes are TRBV27 and TRBJ2-4; D possibly corresponds to TRBD1 (6 bases). Trimming removed 2 bases from V and 6 bases from J, with 11 bases in between. The CDR3 has 14 residues. Germline V gene lookup returns CDR1 MNHEY and CDR2 SMNVEV (reference sequence). CDR3 sequence: CASSLAQGRNIQYF. In nucleotides, the CDR3 is TGTGCCAGCAGTTTAGCACAGGGTAGAAACATTCAGTACTTC.

This chain connects TRBV18 to TRBJ1-3; TRBD1 matches 9 bases. Per germline, CDR1 KGHSH and CDR2 LQKENI. Unmatched junction bases numbered 9, after V lost 3 bases and J lost 3 bases. The CDR3 consists of 17 residues. The chain's CDR3 is CASSPSRGTGLGNTIYF. Here the CDR3 DNA reads TGTGCCAGCTCACCGTCCCGCGGGACAGGGCTTGGAAACACCATATATTTT.

The chain combines TRBV10-3 with TRBJ2-5; no clear D. Germline CDR1 is ENHRY and CDR2 is SYGVKD. The V end was cut by 0 bases, the J end by 11 bases, with 7 bases between. The CDR3 is made up of 11 amino acids. CDR3 DNA sequence: TGTGCCATCAGTGAGTCGATGGAGCAGTACTTC. This codes for CAISESMEQYF.

The genes are TRBV11-2 and TRBJ1-1; 8 bases are a match to TRBD1. The CDR3 runs 16 residues. Germline CDR1 and CDR2: SGHAT and FQNNGV. V shed 1 base and J 4 bases; nucleotides not matched to a gene: 8. The CDR3 region is CASSLGGLTGGTEAFF. The CDR3, as DNA: TGTGCCAGCAGCTTAGGCGGGCTTACAGGGGGCACTGAAGCTTTCTTT.

This chain joins TRBV4-1 and TRBJ1-6; D uncertain. Trimming cost V 4 bases and J 8 bases, with 12 bases left between them. This CDR3 spans 14 amino acids. Germline assignment: CDR1 MGHRA and CDR2 YSYEKL. The CDR3 coding sequence is TGCGCCAGCAGCCTCGGAGGAAGGGATTCACCCCTCCACTTT. Translated, it gives CASSLGGRDSPLHF.

V usage is TRBV5-5 and J usage is TRBJ2-3, with 8 bases identical to TRBD2. CDR3 length equals 16 residues. V lost 3 bases to trimming and J lost 2 bases; unmatched junction nucleotides: 8. CDR1 and CDR2 from the germline V gene are SGHKS and YYEKEE (reference sequence). CDR3 DNA: TGTGCCAGCAGCTGGGGTGGTAGCGGGGTCACAGATACGCAGTATTTT. Protein: CASSWGGSGVTDTQYF.

The chain is built from TRBV4-3 and TRBJ2-5, with TRBD1 as a possible D gene (5 bases). The length of the CDR3 is 17 residues. Germline CDR1 reads LGHNA; CDR2 reads YSLEER. The V end was cut by 1 base, the J end by 4 bases, with 19 bases between. The CDR3 is CASSQVLRRVNPETQYF. The CDR3 DNA is TGCGCCAGCAGCCAAGTTTTGCGCAGGGTCAATCCAGAGACCCAGTACTTC.

About this clone itself: The same CDR3 can be traced to other DNA sequences in this sample. The chain employs TRBV27 and TRBJ1-2, with D perhaps TRBD1 (5 bases). The V gene lost 2 bases and the J gene lost 2 bases, with 6 bases spanning the gap. The CDR3 contains 13 residues. In germline, CDR1 is MNHEY, CDR2 SMNVEV (reference sequence). The CDR3, as DNA: TGTGCCAGCAGTTTACAGGGCAACTATGGCTACACCTTC. Translated, it gives CASSLQGNYGYTF.

This sequence joins TRBV7-6 and TRBJ2-3; 8 bases are a match to TRBD1. The CDR3 totals 15 residues. Germline V gene lookup returns CDR1 SGHVS and CDR2 FNYEAQ. V dropped 2 bases and J dropped 1; count of bases not matched to a gene: 2. The CDR3 DNA reads TGTGCCAGCAGCTTATCGACAGGGGGCACAGATACGCAGTATTTT. Its translation: CASSLSTGGTDTQYF.

V usage is TRBV7-9 and J usage is TRBJ2-1; maybe TRBD1 (6 bases). The CDR3 extends over 14 amino acids. V lost 6 bases to trimming and J lost 3 bases, with 12 bases between them. Germline loops: CDR1 SEHNR, CDR2 FQNEAQ (reference sequence). The CDR3 region is CASSSDRNYNEQFF. As DNA, the CDR3 is TGTGCCAGCAGTAGCGACAGGAACTACAATGAGCAGTTCTTC.

The CDR3 is CASSQDVGQGSEKLFF. CDR3 sequence (DNA): TGTGCCAGCAGCCAAGATGTTGGGCAGGGGAGTGAAAAACTGTTTTTT. The chain carries TRBV4-2 and TRBJ1-4, with a tentative D call TRBD1 (6 bases). CDR3 size: 16 residues. V was cut by 0 bases and J by 7 bases, with 15 bases left in between. Germline-derived CDR1 and CDR2 are LGHNA and YNFKEQ.

V usage is TRBV4-2 and J usage is TRBJ2-5, with TRBD2 identical over 7 bases. Germline loops: CDR1 LGHNA, CDR2 YNFKEQ. Trimming removed 5 bases from V and 2 bases from J; junction bases left unmatched: 2. This CDR3 comprises 13 residues. Written as DNA, the CDR3 is TGTGCCAGCAGCTTGGGACTACAAGAGACCCAGTACTTC. Translation: CASSLGLQETQYF.

The chain carries TRBV7-9 and TRBJ1-4, with D unclear. Germline CDR1 SEHNR, CDR2 FQNEAQ (reference sequence). This CDR3 has 15 residues. Between the trimmed V and J ends, which lost 4 bases and 8 bases, there was a span of 17 bases. The DNA for the CDR3 is TGTGCCAGCAGCTCAACATCTATAGTCGGGGAAAAACTGTTTTTT. Protein: CASSSTSIVGEKLFF.